This TCR beta chain stems from a study of early T cells in non-severe SARS-CoV-2 infection. Overall study: Sequencing used unsorted whole-blood bulk RNA, so chains lack pairing. Study findings and constraints: VDJdb-based matching was biased toward anti-spike CD8 responses and missed private and CD4 specificities.

Attached unique molecular identifiers marked individual cDNA molecules. MiXCR, run by TCRdb on the 5' RACE reads, gives a single entry per CDR3 protein. The table includes over 85,000 distinct CDR3 sequences, about 12% detected once. The CDR3 has 17 amino acids. CDR1 and CDR2 (germline): SGHDN, FVKESK. The V end lost 0 bases, the J end lost 4 bases, and 15 bases lay between the germline ends. Only a few counts were recorded for this clonotype. Its target is not known. The sequence was obtained from an adult who was a healthcare worker with PCR-confirmed SARS-CoV-2 infection or an uninfected control (not recorded which). The sample was whole blood. This chain links TRBV14 with TRBJ2-2; D not resolved. The CDR3 DNA is TGTGCCAGCAGCCAAGATCTAATGTCGGTTGTCACCGGGGAGCTGTTTTTT. Translation gives CASSQDLMSVVTGELFF.